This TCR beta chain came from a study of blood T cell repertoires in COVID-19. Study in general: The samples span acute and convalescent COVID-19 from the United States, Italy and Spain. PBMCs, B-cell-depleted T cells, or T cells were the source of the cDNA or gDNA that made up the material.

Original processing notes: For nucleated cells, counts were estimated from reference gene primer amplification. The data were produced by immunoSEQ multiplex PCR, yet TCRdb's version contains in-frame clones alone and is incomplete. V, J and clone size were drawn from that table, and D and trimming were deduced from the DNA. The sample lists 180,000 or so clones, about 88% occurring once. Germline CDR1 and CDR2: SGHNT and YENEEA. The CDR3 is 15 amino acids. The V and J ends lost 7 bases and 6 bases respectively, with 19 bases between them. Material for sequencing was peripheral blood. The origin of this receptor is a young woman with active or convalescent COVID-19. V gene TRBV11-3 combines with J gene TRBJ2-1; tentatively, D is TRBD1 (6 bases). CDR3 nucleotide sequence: TGTGCCAGCATCCCATCTGAACAGGGTTCCAATGAGCAGTTCTTC. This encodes CASIPSEQGSNEQFF. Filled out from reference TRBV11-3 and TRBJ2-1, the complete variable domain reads EAGVVQSPRYKIIEKKQPVAFWCNPISGHNTLYWYLQNLGQGPELLIRYENEEAVDDSQLPKDRFSAERLKGVDSTLKIQPAELGDSAVYLCASIPSEQGSNEQFFGPGTRLTVL.